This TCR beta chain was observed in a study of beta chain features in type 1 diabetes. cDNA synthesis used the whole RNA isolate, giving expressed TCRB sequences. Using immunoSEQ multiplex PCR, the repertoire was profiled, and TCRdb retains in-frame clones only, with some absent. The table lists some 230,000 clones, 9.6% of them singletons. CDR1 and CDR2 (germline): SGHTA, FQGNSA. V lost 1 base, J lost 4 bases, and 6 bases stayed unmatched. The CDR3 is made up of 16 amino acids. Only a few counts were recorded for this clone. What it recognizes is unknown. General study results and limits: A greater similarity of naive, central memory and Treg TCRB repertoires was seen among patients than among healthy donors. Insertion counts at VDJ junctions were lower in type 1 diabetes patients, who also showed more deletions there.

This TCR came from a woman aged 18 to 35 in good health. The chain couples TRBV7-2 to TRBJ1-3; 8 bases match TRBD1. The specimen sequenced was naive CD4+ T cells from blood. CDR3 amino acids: CASSLVQGAGGNTIYF. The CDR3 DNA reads TGTGCCAGCAGCTTAGTCCAGGGGGCGGGGGGAAACACCATATATTTT.